The present entry profiles one T cell receptor (beta chain) with its context. The antigen remains undetermined. Profiled with immunoSEQ multiplex PCR; TCRdb holds only in-frame clones, not every one. Found here are 200,000 to 300,000 clones, about four fifths of them singletons; the top ten hold about 0.58%. The sample comes from a study of Tregs in tolerant kidney transplant recipients. CD4+CD25+CD127- Tregs, CD4+CD25- non-Tregs, CD4 and CD8 cells were sorted. General study findings and limits: The small number of patients limits these findings pending further validation. Expanding Tregs on activated donor B cells appeared to best identify donor-specific TCRbeta clones. This study did not directly address biological reproducibility.

Germline CDR1 reads WNHNN; CDR2 reads SYGVQD (reference sequence). With 4 bases clipped from V and 8 bases from J, the junction kept 6 bases outside the gene matches. The CDR3 sequence is 14 residues long. This clonotype was sampled from a human donor in good health. V gene TRBV10-1 combines with J gene TRBJ2-1, with 9 bases matching TRBD2. Sequencing was carried out using CD4+ T cells from blood. CDR3 bases: TGCGCCAGCAGTGCGGCGGGGGGGCGGTATGAGCAGTTCTTC. Its protein product is CASSAAGGRYEQFF.